This T cell receptor (beta chain) is drawn from a study of T cells expressing NK-cell markers. Following a re-call of the 5' RACE reads, TCRdb has one entry per CDR3 protein and lacks DNA. This sample's clone table lists 350,000 to 500,000 distinct CDR3 sequences. The germline CDR1 and CDR2 sequences are SGHRS and YFSETQ. This CDR3 has 15 amino acids. The receptor's source is a woman between 18 and 69 years old in good health. The V and J genes are TRBV5-1 and TRBJ2-1; absent DNA, TCRdb's TRBD2 call cannot be checked. The sample comprised blood T cells: a sorted CD56 or NKG2C T cell subset, CD4+ or CD8+ T cells, or bulk PBMC T cells (not recorded which). CDR3 sequence reads: CASSTRGGEGGEQFF.